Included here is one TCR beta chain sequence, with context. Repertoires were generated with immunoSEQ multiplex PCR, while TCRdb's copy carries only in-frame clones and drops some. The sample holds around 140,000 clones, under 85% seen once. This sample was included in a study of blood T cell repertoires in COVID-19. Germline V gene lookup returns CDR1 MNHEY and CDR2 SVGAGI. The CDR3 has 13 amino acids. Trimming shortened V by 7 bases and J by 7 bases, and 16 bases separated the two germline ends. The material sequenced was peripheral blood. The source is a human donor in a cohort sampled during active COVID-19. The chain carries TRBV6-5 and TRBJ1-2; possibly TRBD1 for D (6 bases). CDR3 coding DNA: TGTGCCAGCACCCGAAGACAGGATAGTGGCTACACCTTC. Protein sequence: CASTRRQDSGYTF.